These 4 T cell receptor beta chains share one sample of origin, sequenced in a study of shared clonotypes between healthy human individuals. This table comes from immunoSEQ multiplex PCR, and its TCRdb copy is limited to in-frame clones, with some not included. Among around 2.1 million clones, about 94% were seen once, and the ten largest hold roughly 0.13%. Sequencing was done on a sample of naive CD4+ T cells sorted from blood. As for subset: CD45RA+ positively selected. The receptors shown here come from a man between 18 and 29 years old in good health.

As for this clone: Other nucleotide sequences in the sample specify the same CDR3. This sequence joins TRBV5-1 and TRBJ1-1; perhaps TRBD1 as D (5 bases). Germline loops: CDR1 SGHRS, CDR2 YFSETQ. V was trimmed by 4 bases and J by 5 bases, leaving 12 bases between them. The CDR3 runs 13 residues. The CDR3 sequence is CASSPQGGTEAFF. The DNA for the CDR3 is TGCGCCAGCAGCCCCCAGGGCGGTACTGAAGCTTTCTTT. The full variable domain, rest sourced from reference TRBV5-1 and TRBJ1-1, is KAGVTQTPRYLIKTRGQQVTLSCSPISGHRSVSWYQQTPGQGLQFLFEYFSETQRNKGNFPGRFSGRQFSNSRSEMNVSTLELGDSALYLCASSPQGGTEAFFGQGTRLTVV.

The chain couples TRBV6-6 to TRBJ2-5, with D perhaps matching TRBD2 (7 bases). V was shortened by 10 bases and J by 2 bases, with 17 bases between the two germline ends. The CDR3 has 14 amino acids. CDR1 is MNHNY and CDR2 is SVGAGI in the germline V gene (reference sequence). CDR3 sequence reads: CATRGPGGQETQYF. CDR3 bases: TGTGCCACCAGGGGCCCGGGGGGTCAAGAGACCCAGTACTTC.

The V gene is TRBV5-6, the J gene TRBJ1-4; 8 bases are a match to TRBD1. CDR1 SGHDT and CDR2 YYEEEE come from the germline V gene. The ends lost 0 bases at V and 2 bases at J; junction bases unmatched: 6. The CDR3 is 17 residues long. CDR3 region: CASSLAQGASTNEKLFF. The DNA for the CDR3 is TGTGCCAGCAGCTTGGCGCAGGGGGCTTCGACTAATGAAAAACTGTTTTTT.

The V call is TRBV5-8, the J call TRBJ2-5; no firm D call. The ends were cut back, 2 bases at V and 1 base at J, with 9 bases in the middle. The CDR3 is made up of 14 amino acids. Germline CDR1 and CDR2: SGHTS and YDEGEE. The CDR3 loop is CASSFSQIQETQYF. As DNA, the CDR3 is TGTGCCAGCAGCTTTTCGCAGATCCAAGAGACCCAGTACTTC.